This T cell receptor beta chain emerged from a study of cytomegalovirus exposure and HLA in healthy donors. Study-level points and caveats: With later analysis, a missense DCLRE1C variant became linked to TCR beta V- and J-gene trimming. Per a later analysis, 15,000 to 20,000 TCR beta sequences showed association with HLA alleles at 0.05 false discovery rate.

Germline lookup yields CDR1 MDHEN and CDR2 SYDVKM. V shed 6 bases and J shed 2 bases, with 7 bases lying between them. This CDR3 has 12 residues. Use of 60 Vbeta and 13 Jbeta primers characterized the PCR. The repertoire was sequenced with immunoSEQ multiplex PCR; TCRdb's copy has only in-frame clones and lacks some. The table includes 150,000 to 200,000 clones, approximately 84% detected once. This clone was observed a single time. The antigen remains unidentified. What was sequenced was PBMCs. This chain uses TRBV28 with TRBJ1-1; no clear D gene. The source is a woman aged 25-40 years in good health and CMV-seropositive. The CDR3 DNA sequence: TGTGCCAGCAGCTATTACAACACTGAAGCTTTCTTT. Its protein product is CASSYYNTEAFF. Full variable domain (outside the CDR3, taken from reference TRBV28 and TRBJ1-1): DVKVTQSSRYLVKRTGEKVFLECVQDMDHENMFWYRQDPGLGLRLIYFSYDVKMKEKGDIPEGYSVSREKKERFSLILESASTNQTSMYLCASSYYNTEAFFGQGTRLTVV.